A single sample is the source of the 29 T cell receptor beta chains below, sequenced in a study of T cell responses to AZD1222 COVID-19 vaccine. The method was immunoSEQ multiplex PCR; TCRdb's version includes in-frame clones alone and lacks a portion of them. Of some 60,000 clones in the sample, 65% to 90% were seen once. The sample in question was peripheral blood, obtained 28 days after the second AZD1222 dose. The receptors come from an adult who received the AZD1222 COVID-19 vaccine.

The rearrangement uses TRBV7-2 and TRBJ2-1; no clear D gene. Trimming took 1 base from V and 1 from J, leaving 8 bases between them. Germline CDR1 reads SGHTA; CDR2 reads FQGNSA. There are 15 residues in the CDR3. In DNA form, the CDR3 reads TGTGCCAGCAGCTTAGGTGGCATGTCCTACAATGAGCAGTTCTTC. It codes for CASSLGGMSYNEQFF.

V and J are TRBV19 and TRBJ2-7; 7 bases align to TRBD2. The CDR3 extends over 17 amino acids. V lost 1 base, J lost 2 bases, and 11 bases stayed unmatched. Germline V gene sequence: CDR1 LNHDA, CDR2 SQIVND (reference sequence). The CDR3 DNA is TGTGCCAGTAGTATAGTAAGGAAGAGGGCGGGAGCCTACGAGCAGTACTTC. Protein product: CASSIVRKRAGAYEQYF.

V usage is TRBV6-4 and J usage is TRBJ2-3; no reliable D call. CDR3 size: 15 residues. Germline V lookup: CDR1 MRHNA, CDR2 SNTAGT. V shed 8 bases and J shed 0 bases, with 15 bases lying between them. The chain's CDR3 is CASGLTRKSTDTQYF. DNA of the CDR3: TGTGCCAGCGGGCTGACACGGAAAAGCACAGATACGCAGTATTTT.

This clone has just a few counts. This chain uses TRBV6-5 with TRBJ2-1; no reliable D call. This CDR3 is 13 amino acids long. The V end lost 4 bases, the J end lost 6 bases, and 10 bases lay between the germline ends. Germline-derived CDR1 and CDR2 are MNHEY and SVGAGI. The CDR3 bases are TGTGCCAGCAGTTCGAACCTCCGCAATGAGCAGTTCTTC. This translates into CASSSNLRNEQFF.

V is TRBV10-3 and J is TRBJ1-1; D perhaps matches TRBD1 (5 bases). This CDR3 is 15 amino acids long. The germline CDR1 and CDR2 sequences are ENHRY and SYGVKD. V gave up 3 bases and J gave up 0 bases, with 11 bases separating them. CDR3: CAISEYRGLNTEAFF. The CDR3 DNA reads as TGTGCCATCAGTGAATATAGGGGACTGAACACTGAAGCTTTCTTT.

V gene TRBV30 combines with J gene TRBJ1-2, with D unresolved. Germline V CDR1 and CDR2: GTSNPN, SVGIG (reference sequence). Trimming removed 6 bases at V and 1 base at J, with 21 bases between. The CDR3 loop spans 16 amino acids. This chain's CDR3 is CACPTPGDGLNYGYTF. The CDR3 nucleotides read TGTGCCTGCCCAACACCGGGTGACGGCCTTAACTATGGCTACACCTTC.

V is TRBV5-6 and J is TRBJ1-1; D possibly corresponds to TRBD1 (5 bases). The ends were cut back, 2 bases at V and 0 bases at J, with 14 bases in the middle. The CDR3 contains 16 residues. Germline V CDR1 and CDR2: SGHDT, YYEEEE. In nucleotides, the CDR3 is TGTGCCAGCAGCTTCCCGAAGTCAGGGATGAACACTGAAGCTTTCTTT. This codes for CASSFPKSGMNTEAFF. Based on the CDR3 plus reference TRBV5-6 and TRBJ1-1, the full variable domain is DAGVTQSPTHLIKTRGQQVTLRCSPKSGHDTVSWYQQALGQGPQFIFQYYEEEERQRGNFPDRFSGHQFPNYSSELNVNALLLGDSALYLCASSFPKSGMNTEAFFGQGTRLTVV.

This chain joins TRBV7-2 and TRBJ1-2, with 8 bases matching TRBD1. Germline lookup yields CDR1 SGHTA and CDR2 FQGNSA. This CDR3 is built from 15 residues. The V and J ends lost 5 bases and 2 bases, in that order; junction bases with no gene match: 7. DNA for the CDR3: TGTGCCAGCAGCCCGGGACAGGCATCCAACTATGGCTACACCTTC. Translated, it gives CASSPGQASNYGYTF.

The sample holds a few counts of this clone. This chain connects TRBV5-1 to TRBJ1-2, with a tentative D call TRBD1 (5 bases). Germline CDR1 SGHRS, CDR2 YFSETQ. This CDR3 region has 14 residues. Trimming cost V 3 bases and J 4 bases, with 13 bases left between them. In DNA form, the CDR3 reads TGCGCCAGCAGCTCGGAGGGGTTGGGCTATGGCTACACCTTC. This gives the protein CASSSEGLGYGYTF. The full variable domain, its missing parts supplied by reference TRBV5-1 and TRBJ1-2, is KAGVTQTPRYLIKTRGQQVTLSCSPISGHRSVSWYQQTPGQGLQFLFEYFSETQRNKGNFPGRFSGRQFSNSRSEMNVSTLELGDSALYLCASSSEGLGYGYTFGSGTRLTVV.

V gene TRBV5-1 combines with J gene TRBJ2-5; D is perhaps TRBD1 (7 bases). The CDR3 contains 15 residues. The germline V gene has CDR1 SGHRS and CDR2 YFSETQ. Trimming took off 0 bases at V and 5 bases at J, with 14 bases between the two ends. The CDR3 DNA reads TGCGCCAGCAGCTTGGTCGGAGGGGGCGGCGAGACCCAGTACTTC. It is translated as CASSLVGGGGETQYF.

V usage is TRBV18 and J usage is TRBJ1-4; a weak D match, TRBD1 (5 bases). The V end lost 3 bases, the J end lost 8 bases, and 13 bases lay between the germline ends. The CDR3 spans 14 residues. The V gene's germline CDR1 is KGHSH and CDR2 LQKENI. CDR3 in amino acids: CASSPQGAWEKLFF. In DNA form, the CDR3 reads TGTGCCAGCTCACCGCAGGGAGCTTGGGAAAAACTGTTTTTT.

The chain recombines TRBV28 with TRBJ2-7; D gene unclear. Germline CDR1 and CDR2: MDHEN and SYDVKM. With 7 bases removed from V and 7 bases from J, the gap between germline ends came to 17 bases. This CDR3 has 13 residues. The CDR3 loop reads CASTPYRAGEQYF. For the CDR3, the DNA is TGTGCCAGCACCCCTTATAGGGCTGGTGAGCAGTACTTC. The complete variable domain, with remaining parts taken from reference TRBV28 and TRBJ2-7, reads DVKVTQSSRYLVKRTGEKVFLECVQDMDHENMFWYRQDPGLGLRLIYFSYDVKMKEKGDIPEGYSVSREKKERFSLILESASTNQTSMYLCASTPYRAGEQYFGPGTRLTVT.

The J gene is TRBJ2-1, the V gene TRBV28, with 7 nucleotides matching TRBD1. The CDR3 is made up of 15 amino acids. The V gene end was trimmed by 4 bases and the J gene end by 0 bases; junction bases not matched to a gene: 3. The germline CDR1 and CDR2 sequences are MDHEN and SYDVKM. The CDR3 DNA follows: TGTGCCAGCAGTTCTGGACAGGTCTCCTACAATGAGCAGTTCTTC. Encoded protein: CASSSGQVSYNEQFF.

This chain connects TRBV7-9 to TRBJ2-1, with 10 bases that match TRBD2. The CDR3 has 16 amino acids. Germline V gene lookup returns CDR1 SEHNR and CDR2 FQNEAQ (reference sequence). V trimming: 5 bases; J trimming: 4 bases; junction bases outside the gene matches: 8. CDR3: CASSPRTSGDYNEQFF. CDR3 DNA: TGTGCCAGCAGCCCGCGAACTAGCGGGGATTACAATGAGCAGTTCTTC.

The chain links TRBV11-3 to TRBJ2-1, with unresolved D. V was pared by 1 base and J by 0 bases, with 10 bases between. This CDR3 contains 16 residues. The germline gives CDR1 SGHNT, CDR2 YENEEA. The DNA for the CDR3 is TGTGCCAGCAGCTTAGGAGGTAGTGCCTCCTACAATGAGCAGTTCTTC. Protein: CASSLGGSASYNEQFF.

This clone was counted between two and nine times. The rearrangement links TRBV24-1 to TRBJ1-2, with TRBD1 matching over 7 bases. The germline V gene has CDR1 KGHDR and CDR2 SFDVKD. V lost 4 bases, J lost 4 bases, and 17 bases stayed unmatched. The CDR3 has 18 residues. The CDR3: CATSDPGTATASFYGYTF. DNA for the CDR3: TGTGCCACCAGTGACCCCGGGACAGCTACGGCCTCCTTCTATGGCTACACCTTC.

This chain links TRBV20-1 with TRBJ1-5, with unresolved D. Per the germline V gene, CDR1 is DFQATT and CDR2 is SNEGSKA (reference sequence). This CDR3 comprises 14 residues. Trimming cost V 3 bases and J 4 bases, with 13 bases left between them. This CDR3 is CSASRQAHNQPQHF. The CDR3 coding sequence is TGCAGTGCTAGTCGCCAGGCCCATAATCAGCCCCAGCATTTT.

The V and J genes are TRBV28 and TRBJ1-1, with TRBD1 as a possible D gene (5 bases). CDR1 and CDR2 from the germline V gene are MDHEN and SYDVKM. The CDR3 consists of 11 residues. Trimming removed 8 bases from V and 1 base from J, with 5 bases in between. CDR3 sequence (DNA): TGTGCCAGCGGGGGGAACACTGAAGCTTTCTTT. Amino acid sequence: CASGGNTEAFF. The entire variable domain, with the rest obtained from reference TRBV28 and TRBJ1-1, is as follows: DVKVTQSSRYLVKRTGEKVFLECVQDMDHENMFWYRQDPGLGLRLIYFSYDVKMKEKGDIPEGYSVSREKKERFSLILESASTNQTSMYLCASGGNTEAFFGQGTRLTVV.

The chain uses TRBV28 and TRBJ2-1; the D is unclear. V gave up 6 bases and J gave up 1 base, with 13 bases separating them. Germline assignment: CDR1 MDHEN and CDR2 SYDVKM. The CDR3 consists of 15 residues. In DNA form, the CDR3 reads TGTGCCAGCAGAATCATAGGAACGTCCTACAATGAGCAGTTCTTC. Residues: CASRIIGTSYNEQFF.

This clone was observed a single time. This chain joins TRBV11-1 and TRBJ1-3; D remains unclear. Germline assignment: CDR1 SGHAT and CDR2 FQDESV (reference sequence). The CDR3 is 14 amino acids. The V gene lost 4 bases and the J gene lost 4 bases, with 11 bases spanning the gap. CDR3 sequence reads: CASSSGAGGNTIYF. For the CDR3, the DNA is TGTGCCAGCAGCTCCGGAGCGGGAGGAAACACCATATATTTT.

This chain links TRBV28 with TRBJ1-5; D remains unclear. Trimming pared 6 bases from V and 3 bases from J, leaving 12 bases between. The CDR3 covers 14 residues. Germline CDR1 reads MDHEN; CDR2 reads SYDVKM. CDR3 sequence (DNA): TGTGCCAGCAGCCCCGGGGTCTCCAATCAGCCCCAGCATTTT. Its protein is CASSPGVSNQPQHF.

The V call is TRBV7-2, the J call TRBJ2-1, with D unclear. Germline V CDR1 and CDR2: SGHTA, FQGNSA. V shed 0 bases and J shed 3 bases, with 9 bases lying between them. The CDR3 spans 15 residues. As DNA, the CDR3 is TGTGCCAGCAGCTTAGCGAGATCGGGCTACAATGAGCAGTTCTTC. The encoded protein is CASSLARSGYNEQFF.

J is TRBJ1-1 and V is TRBV28, with 9 bases matching TRBD1. V lost 8 bases to trimming and J lost 6 bases; unmatched junction nucleotides: 16. The CDR3 totals 16 residues. Per germline, CDR1 MDHEN and CDR2 SYDVKM. The CDR3 sequence is CASGTKGQGFVSEAFF. The CDR3 region has the DNA TGTGCCAGCGGGACAAAAGGACAGGGGTTCGTCTCTGAAGCTTTCTTT.

The gene calls are TRBV18 and TRBJ1-2; D is possibly TRBD1 (5 bases). Germline CDR1 KGHSH, CDR2 LQKENI. Trimming stripped 2 bases from V and 4 bases from J, with 11 bases between. CDR3 length equals 14 residues. CDR3 bases: TGTGCCAGCTCACCAGCGACAGAACGCTATGGCTACACCTTC. The encoded protein is CASSPATERYGYTF.

The chain joins TRBV27 to TRBJ2-3; the D is unclear. This CDR3 has 15 residues. The germline CDR1 and CDR2 sequences are MNHEY and SMNVEV (reference sequence). V was pared by 6 bases and J by 2 bases, with 15 bases between. The DNA of the CDR3 is TGTGCCAGCAGGGTGCTCGGTTGGGTCACAGATACGCAGTATTTT. Translating it yields CASRVLGWVTDTQYF.

The chain is built from TRBV7-8 and TRBJ1-5, with D possibly TRBD1 on 6 matching bases. V gave up 4 bases and J gave up 0 bases, with 13 bases separating them. CDR3 size: 16 residues. Per germline, CDR1 SGHVS and CDR2 FQNEAQ. CDR3 amino acids: CASSSQGIYSNQPQHF. The CDR3 DNA reads TGTGCCAGCAGCTCCCAGGGGATCTATAGCAATCAGCCCCAGCATTTT.

The chain carries TRBV4-3 and TRBJ2-7; D unclear. Germline V gene sequence: CDR1 LGHNA, CDR2 YSLEER. The CDR3 runs 16 residues. Trimming stripped 0 bases from V and 2 bases from J, with 14 bases between. CDR3 loop: CASSQEFRLVPYEQYF. CDR3 bases: TGCGCCAGCAGCCAAGAGTTCCGCCTAGTGCCCTACGAGCAGTACTTC.

V gene TRBV2 combines with J gene TRBJ1-4; D gene unclear. Trimming removed 2 bases at V and 9 bases at J, with 13 bases between. CDR1 and CDR2 from the germline V gene are SNHLY and FYNNEI. The CDR3 extends over 14 amino acids. The CDR3 loop reads CASSEWGGRQKLFF. DNA for the CDR3: TGTGCCAGCAGTGAATGGGGAGGGAGGCAAAAACTGTTTTTT.

The chain is built from TRBV30 and TRBJ1-6; the match to TRBD1 covers 7 bases. The CDR3 is made up of 14 amino acids. Germline V lookup: CDR1 GTSNPN, CDR2 SVGIG (reference sequence). V was clipped by 1 base and J by 7 bases; unmatched bases: 4. The CDR3 DNA sequence: TGTGCCTGGAGTGACAGGGGTTGGAATTCACCCCTCCACTTT. This sequence encodes CAWSDRGWNSPLHF.